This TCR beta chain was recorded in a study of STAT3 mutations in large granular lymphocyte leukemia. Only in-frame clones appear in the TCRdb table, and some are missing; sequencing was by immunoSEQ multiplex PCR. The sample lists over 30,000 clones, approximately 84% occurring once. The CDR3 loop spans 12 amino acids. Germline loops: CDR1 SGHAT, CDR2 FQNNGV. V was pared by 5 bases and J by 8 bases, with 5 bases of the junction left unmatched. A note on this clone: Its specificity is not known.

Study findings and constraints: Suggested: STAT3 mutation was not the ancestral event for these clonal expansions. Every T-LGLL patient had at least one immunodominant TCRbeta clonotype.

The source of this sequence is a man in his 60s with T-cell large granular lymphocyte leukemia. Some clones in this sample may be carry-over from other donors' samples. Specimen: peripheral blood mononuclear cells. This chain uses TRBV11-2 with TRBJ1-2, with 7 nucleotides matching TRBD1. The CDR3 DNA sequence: TGTGCCAGCAGCGAAGACAGGGTGGGCTACACCTTC. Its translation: CASSEDRVGYTF.